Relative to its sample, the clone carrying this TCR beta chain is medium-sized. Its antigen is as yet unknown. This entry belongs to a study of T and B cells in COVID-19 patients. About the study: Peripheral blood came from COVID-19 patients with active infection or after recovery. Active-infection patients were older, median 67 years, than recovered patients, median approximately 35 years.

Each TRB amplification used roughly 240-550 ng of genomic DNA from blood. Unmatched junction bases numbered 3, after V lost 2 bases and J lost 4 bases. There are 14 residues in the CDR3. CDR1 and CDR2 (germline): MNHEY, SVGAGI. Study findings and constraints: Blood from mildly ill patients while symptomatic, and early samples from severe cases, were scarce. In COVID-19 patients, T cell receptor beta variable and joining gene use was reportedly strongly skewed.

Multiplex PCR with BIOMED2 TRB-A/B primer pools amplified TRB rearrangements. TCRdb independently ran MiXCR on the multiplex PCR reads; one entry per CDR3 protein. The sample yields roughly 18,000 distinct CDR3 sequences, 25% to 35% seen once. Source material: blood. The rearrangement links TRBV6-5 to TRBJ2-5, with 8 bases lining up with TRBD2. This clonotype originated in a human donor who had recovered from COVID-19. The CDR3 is CASSYREGGETQYF. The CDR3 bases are TGTGCCAGCAGTTACCGGGAGGGGGGAGAGACCCAGTACTTC.